The TCR beta chain under discussion was sequenced for a study of PD-1 blockade in classical Hodgkin lymphoma. For the study at large: Patients were treated with nivolumab at 3 mg/kg, and this was given intravenously every 2 weeks.

Stated time point: cycle 4 day 1 (C4D1), after five to seven weeks of nivolumab. Brentuximab vedotin exposure varied among the patients, all of whom had relapsed after autologous stem cell transplantation. Magnetic depletion of unwanted cells isolated CD4+ T cells from thawed PBMCs. Libraries were prepared by immunoSEQ multiplex PCR; TCRdb keeps only in-frame clonotypes and omits some of them. Seen here are around 13,000 clones, about nine tenths observed once, and the top ten hold around 0.92%. Study conclusions and caveats: As was reported, newly diagnosed patients showed lower baseline TCR diversity than healthy donors did. Significant TCR diversity gains by C4D1 occurred in CD4+ but not CD8+ cells. After ASCT, patients who started nivolumab under 1 year later were excluded.

The ends were cut back, 5 bases at V and 2 bases at J, with 23 bases in the middle. The CDR3 contains 18 residues. From germline, CDR1 is SGHRS and CDR2 YFSETQ. Concerning this clone: Its specificity is unknown.

The rearrangement joins TRBV5-1 to TRBJ2-1, with D perhaps matching TRBD1 (8 bases). This specimen was CD4+ T cells from blood, taken before the fourth cycle of nivolumab. The receptor's source is a human donor with classical Hodgkin lymphoma. The CDR3 DNA is TGCGCCAGCAGGAGGGGGGGAACCGACAGGGGACCCTACAATGAGCAGTTCTTC. Its translation is CASRRGGTDRGPYNEQFF.